Listed here are 32 T cell receptor beta chains from one sample, sequenced in a study of blood T cell repertoires in COVID-19. Profiling relied on immunoSEQ multiplex PCR, and the TCRdb table lists in-frame clones only, not all of them. The table has about 110,000 clones, about 88% seen once. The sample comprised peripheral blood. Receptors were obtained from a human donor in a cohort sampled during active COVID-19.

This chain joins TRBV19 and TRBJ2-5, with TRBD2 identical over 8 bases. Germline lookup yields CDR1 LNHDA and CDR2 SQIVND (reference sequence). Unmatched junction bases numbered 27, after V lost 5 bases and J lost 7 bases. The CDR3 length is 20 residues. The CDR3 is CASSPSYSSGSSTQTRTQYF. Written as DNA, the CDR3 is TGTGCCAGTAGTCCAAGCTACTCTAGCGGGTCTTCCACCCAGACACGGACCCAGTACTTC.

V is TRBV27 and J is TRBJ1-4; D unresolved. The V and J ends lost 0 bases and 6 bases respectively, with 8 bases between them. The length of the CDR3 is 14 residues. Per germline, CDR1 MNHEY and CDR2 SMNVEV (reference sequence). CDR3 protein: CASSLSRGHEKLFF. CDR3 nucleotide sequence: TGTGCCAGCAGTTTATCGAGAGGGCATGAAAAACTGTTTTTT.

V is TRBV7-2 and J is TRBJ1-1, with D unresolved. This CDR3 is 15 amino acids long. CDR1 and CDR2 from the germline V gene are SGHTA and FQGNSA. The V end lost 6 bases, the J end lost 0 bases, and 14 bases lay between the germline ends. CDR3 region: CASSRTRHMNTEAFF. CDR3 coding DNA: TGTGCCAGCAGTCGAACCAGGCACATGAACACTGAAGCTTTCTTT.

J is TRBJ1-1 and V is TRBV28, with D unresolved. Trimming shortened V by 5 bases and J by 0 bases, and 19 bases separated the two germline ends. The germline V gene has CDR1 MDHEN and CDR2 SYDVKM. This CDR3 is built from 17 residues. Written as DNA, the CDR3 is TGTGCCAGCAGTCCTCCTTCGCAGGTATGGGTGAACACTGAAGCTTTCTTT. Translation gives CASSPPSQVWVNTEAFF.

This chain connects TRBV28 to TRBJ1-1; a possible D gene is TRBD1 (6 bases). V gave up 2 bases and J gave up 0 bases, with 7 bases separating them. Germline V CDR1 and CDR2: MDHEN, SYDVKM. This CDR3 has 14 amino acids. The CDR3 loop reads CASSLGGMNTEAFF. CDR3 coding DNA: TGTGCCAGCAGTTTAGGGGGCATGAACACTGAAGCTTTCTTT.

CDR3 sequence reads: CATSDSPRGMNTEAFF. In DNA form, the CDR3 reads TGTGCCACCAGTGATTCTCCTAGGGGCATGAACACTGAAGCTTTCTTT. V and J are TRBV24-1 and TRBJ1-1; possible D gene TRBD1, 5 bases. Trimming took 2 bases from V and 0 from J, leaving 12 bases between them. Germline lookup yields CDR1 KGHDR and CDR2 SFDVKD. The CDR3 runs to 16 residues.

This clone was counted a few times. J is TRBJ1-1 and V is TRBV5-4, with TRBD1 identical over 7 bases. The V segment lost 3 bases and the J segment 4 bases; nucleotides outside the gene matches: 12. The CDR3 totals 16 residues. Germline loops: CDR1 SGHNT, CDR2 YYREEE (reference sequence). The CDR3 protein is CASSSSLDRVGTEAFF. As DNA, the CDR3 is TGTGCCAGCAGCTCCTCCCTAGACAGGGTAGGCACTGAAGCTTTCTTT.

This chain links TRBV28 with TRBJ1-3; TRBD1 agrees at 8 bases. The CDR3 extends over 14 amino acids. V dropped 6 bases and J dropped 2; count of bases not matched to a gene: 3. Germline V CDR1 and CDR2: MDHEN, SYDVKM. CDR3: CASRVQGAGNTIYF. The DNA for the CDR3 is TGTGCCAGCAGAGTACAGGGGGCTGGAAACACCATATATTTT.

J is TRBJ2-7 and V is TRBV27, with 9 bases that match TRBD1. CDR1 and CDR2 from the germline V gene are MNHEY and SMNVEV (reference sequence). The CDR3 runs to 14 residues. Trimming removed 6 bases from V and 0 bases from J; junction bases left unmatched: 3. The CDR3 sequence is CASRRDRDSYEQYF. The CDR3 DNA sequence: TGTGCCAGCAGGAGGGACAGGGACTCCTACGAGCAGTACTTC.

This rearrangement joins TRBV2 to TRBJ2-1, with TRBD1 matching over 8 bases. The CDR3 length is 14 residues. V lost 6 bases to trimming and J lost 6 bases; unmatched junction nucleotides: 7. CDR1 is SNHLY and CDR2 is FYNNEI in the germline V gene. The CDR3 is CASRIRGQGNEQFF. The CDR3 bases are TGTGCCAGCAGGATCAGGGGGCAGGGCAATGAGCAGTTCTTC.

The chain has TRBV28 and TRBJ1-5; 7 positions agree with TRBD1. Germline CDR1 MDHEN, CDR2 SYDVKM. CDR3 length equals 15 residues. The junction had 7 bases not matched to a gene; V was cut back by 3 bases and J by 5 bases. CDR3 amino acids: CASSLTQTGHQPQHF. CDR3 nucleotides: TGTGCCAGCAGTTTGACACAGACAGGGCATCAGCCCCAGCATTTT. Full variable domain (missing parts from reference TRBV28 and TRBJ1-5): DVKVTQSSRYLVKRTGEKVFLECVQDMDHENMFWYRQDPGLGLRLIYFSYDVKMKEKGDIPEGYSVSREKKERFSLILESASTNQTSMYLCASSLTQTGHQPQHFGDGTRLSIL.

The chain has TRBV5-6 and TRBJ2-5; 10 bases map to TRBD2. The CDR3 has 17 amino acids. The ends lost 1 base at V and 5 bases at J; junction bases unmatched: 11. Germline loops: CDR1 SGHDT, CDR2 YYEEEE. The CDR3 coding sequence is TGTGCCAGCAGCTTGATGGGGCTAGCGGGGGTCGGGGAGACCCAGTACTTC. This sequence encodes CASSLMGLAGVGETQYF.

This clone was counted a single time. V and J are TRBV18 and TRBJ1-2; 8 bases map to TRBD1. V dropped 1 base and J dropped 5; count of bases not matched to a gene: 6. The CDR3 is made up of 15 amino acids. Per the germline V gene, CDR1 is KGHSH and CDR2 is LQKENI. The CDR3 reads CASSPRDRTSYGYTF. The CDR3 DNA sequence: TGTGCCAGCTCACCACGGGACAGGACTAGTTATGGCTACACCTTC.

For the CDR3, the DNA is TGCGCCAGCAGTGATAACAGTTACAATGAGCAGTTCTTC. Its translation: CASSDNSYNEQFF. This chain joins TRBV10-2 and TRBJ2-1; D remains unclear. CDR1 and CDR2 from the germline V gene are WSHSY and SAAADI. The V end lost 3 bases, the J end lost 4 bases, and 7 bases lay between the germline ends. The length of the CDR3 is 13 residues.

The rearrangement uses TRBV6-6 and TRBJ1-6; D perhaps matches TRBD1 (5 bases). This CDR3 has 14 amino acids. Per the germline V gene, CDR1 is MNHNY and CDR2 is SVGAGI (reference sequence). V was trimmed by 4 bases and J by 7 bases, leaving 11 bases between them. The CDR3 DNA sequence: TGTGCCAGCAGTTTTGTGGGGCGAAATTCACCCCTCCACTTT. Its translation: CASSFVGRNSPLHF.

V and J are TRBV20-1 and TRBJ1-5; D is perhaps TRBD1 (5 bases). CDR3 size: 16 residues. The V and J ends lost 3 bases and 0 bases respectively, with 15 bases between them. Germline loops: CDR1 DFQATT, CDR2 SNEGSKA (reference sequence). The CDR3 is CSASTEGLYSNQPQHF. CDR3 nucleotides: TGCAGTGCTAGTACGGAGGGGCTTTATAGCAATCAGCCCCAGCATTTT.

V usage is TRBV15 and J usage is TRBJ2-1; TRBD1 is a possible D gene (5 bases). CDR3 length equals 12 residues. Germline V gene lookup returns CDR1 LNHNV and CDR2 YYDKDF (reference sequence). V lost 2 bases, J lost 12 bases, and 11 bases lay in between. The CDR3 is CATSRRDQGQFF. The CDR3 DNA reads as TGTGCCACCAGCAGACGCGACCAGGGGCAGTTCTTC.

CDR3 coding DNA: TGTGCCAGCAGCGCTCGACAGGGAAGCACAGATACGCAGTATTTT. It codes for CASSARQGSTDTQYF. The chain is built from TRBV9 and TRBJ2-3; 7 bases line up with TRBD1. The CDR3 sequence is 15 residues long. Unmatched junction bases numbered 4, after V lost 3 bases and J lost 0 bases. Germline V gene sequence: CDR1 SGDLS, CDR2 YYNGEE.

This clone was counted between two and nine times. V usage is TRBV28 and J usage is TRBJ2-5, with 11 bases aligning to TRBD1. The CDR3 has 16 amino acids. V lost 4 bases, J lost 5 bases, and 9 bases stayed unmatched. The germline V gene encodes CDR1 MDHEN and CDR2 SYDVKM. The chain's CDR3 is CASSSRGQGASETQYF. In DNA form, the CDR3 reads TGTGCCAGCAGTTCTAGAGGACAGGGGGCGTCCGAGACCCAGTACTTC.

Worth noting for this clone: At one of its ends the junction is not consistent with the germline gene, which may arise from a read error. CDR3 region: CASSLGTSGTDTQYF. CDR3 coding DNA: TGTGCTAGCAGCTTAGGGACTAGCGGCACAGATACGCAGTATTTT. This sequence joins TRBV7-7 and TRBJ2-3; TRBD2 agrees at 10 bases. Germline values: CDR1 SSHAT, CDR2 FNYEAQ (reference sequence). This CDR3 is built from 15 residues.

This chain uses TRBV6-5 with TRBJ1-2; D uncertain. The CDR3 loop spans 12 amino acids. The V and J ends lost 6 bases and 8 bases respectively, with 13 bases between them. Germline V gives CDR1 MNHEY, CDR2 SVGAGI. For the CDR3, the DNA is TGTGCCAGCAGCGACGAAAAGCGGGGCTACACCTTC. It translates to CASSDEKRGYTF.

This clone is deemed medium-sized. Other DNA sequences of this sample code for an identical CDR3. J is TRBJ1-1 and V is TRBV10-3, with D hard to call. Germline loops: CDR1 ENHRY, CDR2 SYGVKD. The V end was cut by 4 bases, the J end by 1 base, with 4 bases between. This CDR3 is 12 amino acids long. The CDR3 loop reads CAISGGNTEAFF. The CDR3 coding sequence is TGTGCCATCAGTGGAGGGAACACTGAAGCTTTCTTT.

The chain links TRBV5-1 to TRBJ2-1, with 10 bases aligning to TRBD2. The germline CDR1 and CDR2 sequences are SGHRS and YFSETQ. The CDR3 sequence is 17 residues long. Germline trimming cut 0 bases from V and 0 bases from J; bases unmatched to any gene: 3. CDR3 in amino acids: CASSLEASGSSYNEQFF. The CDR3 DNA reads TGCGCCAGCAGCTTGGAGGCTAGCGGGAGCTCCTACAATGAGCAGTTCTTC.

V gene TRBV6-5 combines with J gene TRBJ2-2; D possibly corresponds to TRBD2 (6 bases). CDR3 length: 15 amino acids. The germline gives CDR1 MNHEY, CDR2 SVGAGI. Trimming took off 2 bases at V and 7 bases at J, with 14 bases between the two ends. DNA for the CDR3: TGTGCCAGCAGTTACGGGGTATACGGGGGCGGGGAGCTGTTTTTT. Encoded protein: CASSYGVYGGGELFF.

V usage is TRBV19 and J usage is TRBJ2-1, with D maybe TRBD2 (6 bases). Germline lookup yields CDR1 LNHDA and CDR2 SQIVND (reference sequence). The CDR3 loop spans 15 amino acids. The V end lost 6 bases, the J end lost 4 bases, and 16 bases lay between the germline ends. The CDR3 nucleotides are TGTGCCAGTAGCATCTCCCGGGACTTGTACAATGAGCAGTTCTTC. As protein: CASSISRDLYNEQFF.

The chain joins TRBV9 to TRBJ1-1; TRBD1 agrees at 7 bases. Germline assignment: CDR1 SGDLS and CDR2 YYNGEE. The length of the CDR3 is 16 residues. V shed 0 bases and J 2 bases; nucleotides not matched to a gene: 7. The CDR3 reads CASSVGTGVRNTEAFF. CDR3 coding DNA: TGTGCCAGCAGCGTAGGAACAGGGGTCCGCAACACTGAAGCTTTCTTT.

This clone was seen just once. The chain has TRBV2 and TRBJ2-3, with D uncertain. This CDR3 spans 14 amino acids. Germline assignment: CDR1 SNHLY and CDR2 FYNNEI. The V and J ends lost 4 bases and 4 bases respectively, with 12 bases between them. The CDR3 DNA reads TGTGCCAGCAGTGCTGAGCGACCCCCAGATACGCAGTATTTT. Translation gives CASSAERPPDTQYF.

This clone has only one observation. The V and J genes are TRBV5-1 and TRBJ1-6; 11 bases align to TRBD1. The CDR3 sequence is 15 residues long. V gave up 3 bases and J gave up 10 bases; unmatched junction bases: 6. CDR1 SGHRS and CDR2 YFSETQ come from the germline V gene. The CDR3 spells CASSWGTGGISPLHF. For the CDR3, the DNA is TGCGCCAGCAGCTGGGGGACAGGGGGAATCTCACCCCTCCACTTT.

The gene calls are TRBV10-3 and TRBJ2-5; the match to TRBD2 covers 11 bases. V lost 0 bases, J lost 1 base, and 7 bases stayed unmatched. Germline loops: CDR1 ENHRY, CDR2 SYGVKD. The CDR3 length is 18 residues. CDR3 in amino acids: CAISESSPGLAVQETQYF. The CDR3 bases are TGTGCCATCAGTGAGTCAAGCCCGGGACTAGCGGTCCAAGAGACCCAGTACTTC.

V and J are TRBV13 and TRBJ2-7; D is ambiguous. CDR3 size: 14 residues. V was cut by 5 bases and J by 5 bases, with 16 bases left in between. The germline V gene encodes CDR1 PRHDT and CDR2 FYEKMQ (reference sequence). DNA of the CDR3: TGTGCCAGCAGCGCCCCCGACAAAGGTCACGAGCAGTACTTC. This sequence encodes CASSAPDKGHEQYF.

This clone was recorded only once. V and J are TRBV7-2 and TRBJ1-1; no firm D call. The germline V gene encodes CDR1 SGHTA and CDR2 FQGNSA. The CDR3 spans 13 residues. The ends were cut back, 0 bases at V and 11 bases at J, with 13 bases in the middle. The chain's CDR3 is CASSLAQPPGAFF. The CDR3 DNA is TGTGCCAGCAGCTTAGCTCAACCCCCCGGGGCTTTCTTT. Variable domain in full (rest from reference TRBV7-2 and TRBJ1-1): GAGVSQSPSNKVTEKGKDVELRCDPISGHTALYWYRQSLGQGLEFLIYFQGNSAPDKSGLPSDRFSAERTGGSVSTLTIQRTQQEDSAVYLCASSLAQPPGAFFGQGTRLTVV.

This chain uses TRBV5-1 with TRBJ2-7; TRBD2 aligns across 9 bases. The germline V gene has CDR1 SGHRS and CDR2 YFSETQ. V lost 5 bases, J lost 2 bases, and 8 bases stayed unmatched. The CDR3 has 15 amino acids. The CDR3 DNA reads as TGCGCCAGCAGTCCCGGGACTAGCCTGACCTACGAGCAGTACTTC. Translating gives CASSPGTSLTYEQYF.